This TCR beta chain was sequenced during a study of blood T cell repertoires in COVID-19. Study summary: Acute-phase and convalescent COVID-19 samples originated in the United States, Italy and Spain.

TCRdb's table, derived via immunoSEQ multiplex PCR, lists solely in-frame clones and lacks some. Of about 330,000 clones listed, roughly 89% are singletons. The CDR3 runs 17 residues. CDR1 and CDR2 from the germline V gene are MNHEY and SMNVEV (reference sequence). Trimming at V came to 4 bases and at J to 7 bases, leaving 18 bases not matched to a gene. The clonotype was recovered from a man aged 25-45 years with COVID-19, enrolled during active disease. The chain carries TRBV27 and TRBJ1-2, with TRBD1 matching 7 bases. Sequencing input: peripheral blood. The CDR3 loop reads CASSSLPIRGRSVGYTF. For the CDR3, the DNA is TGTGCCAGCAGTTCACTCCCAATAAGGGGGCGTAGTGTTGGCTACACCTTC.